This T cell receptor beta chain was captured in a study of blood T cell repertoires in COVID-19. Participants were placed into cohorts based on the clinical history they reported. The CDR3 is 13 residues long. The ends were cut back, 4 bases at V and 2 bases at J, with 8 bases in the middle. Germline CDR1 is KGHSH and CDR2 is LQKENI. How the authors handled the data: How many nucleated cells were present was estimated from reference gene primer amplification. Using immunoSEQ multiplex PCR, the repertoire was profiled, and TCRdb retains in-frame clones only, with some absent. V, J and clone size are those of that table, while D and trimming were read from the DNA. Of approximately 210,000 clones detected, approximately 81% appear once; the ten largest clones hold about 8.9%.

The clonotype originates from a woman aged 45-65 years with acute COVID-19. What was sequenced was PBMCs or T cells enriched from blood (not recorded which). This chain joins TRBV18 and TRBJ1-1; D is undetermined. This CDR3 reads CASSQSVNTEAFF. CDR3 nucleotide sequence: TGTGCCAGCTCACAGAGTGTAAACACTGAAGCTTTCTTT.